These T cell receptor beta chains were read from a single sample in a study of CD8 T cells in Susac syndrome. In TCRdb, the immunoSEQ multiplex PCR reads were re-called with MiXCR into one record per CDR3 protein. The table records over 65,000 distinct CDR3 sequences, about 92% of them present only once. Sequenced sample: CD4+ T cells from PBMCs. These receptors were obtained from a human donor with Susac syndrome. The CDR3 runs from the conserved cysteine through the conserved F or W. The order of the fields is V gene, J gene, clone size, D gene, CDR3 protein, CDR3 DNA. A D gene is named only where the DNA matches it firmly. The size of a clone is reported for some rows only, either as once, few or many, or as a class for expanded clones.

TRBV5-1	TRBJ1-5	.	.	CASKRTHESNQPQHF	TGCGCCAGCAAAAGGACACATGAGAGCAATCAGCCCCAGCATTTT
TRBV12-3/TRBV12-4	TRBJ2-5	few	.	CASSGGRAQETQYF	TGTGCCAGCAGTGGTGGAAGGGCCCAAGAGACCCAGTACTTC
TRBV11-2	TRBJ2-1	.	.	CASSVDRLPTGEQFF	TGTGCCAGCAGCGTGGACAGACTCCCTACTGGGGAGCAGTTCTTC
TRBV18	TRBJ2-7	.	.	CASSPQSTAGGPYEQYF	TGTGCCAGCTCACCACAGTCTACGGCAGGGGGGCCCTACGAGCAGTACTTC
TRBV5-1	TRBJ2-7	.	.	CASSLANRDALTYEQYF	TGCGCCAGCAGCTTGGCGAATCGCGACGCCCTAACCTACGAGCAGTACTTC
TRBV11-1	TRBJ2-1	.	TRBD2	CASSAILGLAGLSSYNEQFF	TGTGCCAGCAGCGCAATTCTGGGACTAGCGGGCCTGAGCTCCTACAATGAGCAGTTCTTC
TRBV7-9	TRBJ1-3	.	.	CASSLDRSTGYGNTIYF	TGTGCCAGCAGCTTAGACCGTAGTACAGGGTACGGAAACACCATATATTTT
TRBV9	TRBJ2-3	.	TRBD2	CASSVDIAGGSDTQYF	TGTGCCAGCAGCGTAGACATAGCGGGAGGATCAGATACGCAGTATTTT
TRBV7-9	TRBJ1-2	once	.	CASSLAGSRRADGYTF	TGTGCCAGCAGCTTAGCCGGGTCAAGGCGAGCGGATGGCTACACCTTC
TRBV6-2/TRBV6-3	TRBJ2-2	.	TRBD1	CASSWTNRGLFF	TGTGCCAGCAGCTGGACCAACAGGGGGCTGTTTTTT
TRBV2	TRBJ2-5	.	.	CASTQRGRQETQYF	TGTGCCAGCACGCAACGGGGGCGTCAAGAGACCCAGTACTTC
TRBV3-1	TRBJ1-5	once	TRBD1	CASSAGQTGNQPQHF	TGTGCCAGCAGCGCGGGACAGACTGGCAATCAGCCCCAGCATTTT
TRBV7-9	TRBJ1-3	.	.	CASSPAGASAASGNTIYF	TGTGCCAGCAGCCCAGCCGGGGCCTCGGCTGCCTCTGGAAACACCATATATTTT
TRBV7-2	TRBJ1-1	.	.	CASSRQLDAFF	TGTGCCAGCAGCCGTCAACTAGACGCTTTCTTT
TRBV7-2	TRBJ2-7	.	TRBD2	CASSLREGGHEQYF	TGTGCCAGCAGCCTGCGGGAGGGGGGCCACGAGCAGTACTTC
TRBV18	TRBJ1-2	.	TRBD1	CASSPLGTAFTYGYTF	TGTGCCAGCTCACCGCTTGGGACAGCTTTTACCTATGGCTACACCTTC
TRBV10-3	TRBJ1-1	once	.	CAISESGGNTEAFF	TGTGCCATCAGTGAGTCTGGCGGGAACACTGAAGCTTTCTTT
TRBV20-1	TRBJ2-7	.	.	CSASPQTYEQYF	TGCAGTGCTAGTCCTCAAACCTACGAGCAGTACTTC
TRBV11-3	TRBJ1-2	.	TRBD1	CASSLSGGVGYTF	TGTGCCAGCAGCTTATCAGGGGGAGTAGGCTACACCTTC
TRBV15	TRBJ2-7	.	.	CATSRGSYYEQYF	TGTGCCACCAGCAGAGGTTCCTACTACGAGCAGTACTTC
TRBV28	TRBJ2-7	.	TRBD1	CASRTGSYAYEQYF	TGTGCCAGCAGGACAGGGTCGTATGCCTACGAGCAGTACTTC
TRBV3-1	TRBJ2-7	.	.	CASSQFQSDEQYF	TGTGCCAGCAGCCAATTCCAATCCGACGAGCAGTACTTC
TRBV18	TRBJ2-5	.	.	CASSPPENKETQYF	TGTGCCAGCTCACCACCGGAAAACAAAGAGACCCAGTACTTC
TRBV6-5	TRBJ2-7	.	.	CASSYQEREREQYF	TGTGCCAGCAGTTACCAAGAGAGGGAACGGGAGCAGTACTTC
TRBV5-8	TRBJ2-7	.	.	CASSARTVSNYEQYF	TGTGCCAGCAGCGCTCGGACAGTTTCGAACTACGAGCAGTACTTC
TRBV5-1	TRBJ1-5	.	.	CASSLAGFSNQPQHF	TGCGCCAGCAGCTTGGCAGGGTTTAGCAATCAGCCCCAGCATTTT
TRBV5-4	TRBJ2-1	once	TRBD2	CASSPTGTSGRGGDNEQFF	TGTGCCAGCAGCCCAACCGGGACTAGCGGGAGGGGTGGGGACAATGAGCAGTTCTTC
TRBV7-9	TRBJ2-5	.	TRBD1	CASRVGTGEETQYF	TGTGCCAGCAGGGTCGGGACAGGGGAAGAGACCCAGTACTTC
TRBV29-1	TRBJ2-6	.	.	CSVDFLAQPSGANVLTF	TGCAGCGTTGACTTCCTAGCTCAACCCTCTGGGGCCAACGTCCTGACTTTC
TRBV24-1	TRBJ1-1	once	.	CATSDSATSGAEAFF	TGTGCCACCAGTGATTCGGCAACTTCAGGGGCTGAAGCTTTCTTT
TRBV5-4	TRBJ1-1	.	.	CASSLGQRKGHTEAFF	TGTGCCAGCAGCTTAGGACAGAGGAAGGGGCACACTGAAGCTTTCTTT
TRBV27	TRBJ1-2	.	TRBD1	CASRLLPGQGKGGYTF	TGTGCCAGCAGACTACTCCCGGGACAGGGGAAGGGTGGCTACACCTTC
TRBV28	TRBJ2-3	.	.	CASSSAQAVDTQYF	TGTGCCAGCAGTTCAGCCCAAGCGGTAGATACGCAGTATTTT
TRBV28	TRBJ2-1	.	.	CASRVGGSYNEQFF	TGTGCCAGCAGGGTCGGTGGCTCCTACAATGAGCAGTTCTTC
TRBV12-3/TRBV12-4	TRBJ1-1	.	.	CASSPISPRDFGDTEAFF	TGTGCCAGCAGTCCGATCAGCCCTCGGGACTTTGGGGACACTGAAGCTTTCTTT
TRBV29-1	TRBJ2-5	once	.	CSVEVSETQYF	TGCAGCGTTGAAGTCTCGGAGACCCAGTACTTC
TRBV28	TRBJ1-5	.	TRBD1	CASLRDSSNQPQHF	TGTGCCAGTCTGCGGGACAGCAGCAATCAGCCCCAGCATTTT
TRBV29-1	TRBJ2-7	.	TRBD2	CSVVDLAGVPYEQYF	TGCAGCGTCGTTGACTTAGCGGGAGTCCCGTACGAGCAGTACTTC
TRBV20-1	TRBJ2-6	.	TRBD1	CSVGTGGTGANVLTF	TGCAGTGTCGGGACAGGGGGGACCGGGGCCAACGTCCTGACTTTC
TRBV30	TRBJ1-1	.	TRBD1	CAWSAQGAGTEAFF	TGTGCCTGGAGCGCACAGGGGGCGGGCACTGAAGCTTTCTTT
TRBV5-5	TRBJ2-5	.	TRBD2	CASSLLAGAETQYF	TGTGCCAGCAGCTTACTAGCGGGAGCAGAGACCCAGTACTTC
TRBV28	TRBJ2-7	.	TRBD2	CASSFLTSATLYEQYF	TGTGCCAGCAGTTTCCTCACTAGCGCCACTCTCTACGAGCAGTACTTC
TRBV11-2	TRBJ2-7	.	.	CASSSSDGSYEQYF	TGTGCCAGCAGCTCCTCGGACGGATCCTACGAGCAGTACTTC
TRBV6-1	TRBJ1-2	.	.	CASTQTGTQKGYGYTF	TGTGCCAGCACCCAGACCGGGACCCAGAAGGGCTATGGCTACACCTTC
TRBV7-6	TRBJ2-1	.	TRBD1	CASSLAGTGVHEQFF	TGTGCCAGCAGCTTAGCGGGGACAGGGGTCCATGAGCAGTTCTTC
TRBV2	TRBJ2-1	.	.	CASRRDSPSYNEQFF	TGTGCCAGCAGACGGGACTCACCATCCTACAATGAGCAGTTCTTC
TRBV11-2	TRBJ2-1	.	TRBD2	CASSRTSGGPYNEQFF	TGTGCCAGCAGCAGAACTAGCGGGGGCCCCTACAATGAGCAGTTCTTC
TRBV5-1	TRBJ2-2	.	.	CASSASNTGELFF	TGCGCCAGCAGCGCCTCGAACACCGGGGAGCTGTTTTTT
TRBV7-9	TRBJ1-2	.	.	CASSYDSGRNYGYTF	TGTGCCAGCAGCTACGATTCAGGGAGGAACTATGGCTACACCTTC
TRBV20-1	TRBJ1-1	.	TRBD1	CSASTWTGGNMNTEAFF	TGCAGTGCTTCCACTTGGACAGGGGGCAACATGAACACTGAAGCTTTCTTT
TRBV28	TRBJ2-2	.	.	CASSSRRPATGELFF	TGTGCCAGCAGTTCCCGCCGACCCGCCACCGGGGAGCTGTTTTTT